The clone carrying this T cell receptor (beta chain) was recorded many times. Antigen: not known. The sample comes from a study of molecular identifiers for immune sequencing clone quantification. Findings of the study overall: It was shown that clones above 20 RNA copies held over 98% of effector molecules, but under 1% in naive cells.

V was shortened by 2 bases and J by 3 bases, with 12 bases between the two germline ends. The CDR3 consists of 14 residues. The V gene's germline CDR1 is SGHRS and CDR2 YFSETQ. Methods described previously were used for bulk TCR libraries, and listed TCR primers were applied. TCRdb re-derived calls from the PCR reads in MiXCR, one entry per CDR3 protein. In the table there are 90,000 or so distinct CDR3 sequences, over 20% of which are singletons. Naive CD8 T cells were sorted, and the gate applied was CD8+CD4-CCR7+CD45RA+. The sequenced sample was naive CD8+ T cells from blood, with Jurkat cell RNA spiked in. Subset described: FACS-sorted CD8+CD4-CCR7+CD45RA+ naive T cells. The receptor's source is a human donor in good health. Some libraries in this study had Jurkat cell RNA spiked in. V is TRBV5-1 and J is TRBJ2-7, with D possibly TRBD1 on 5 matching bases. For the CDR3, the DNA is TGCGCCAGCAGCTTAGGCGACAGTATCTACGAGCAGTACTTC. It codes for CASSLGDSIYEQYF.